These T cell receptor beta chains were read from a single sample in a study of blood T cell repertoires in COVID-19. Sequencing used immunoSEQ multiplex PCR; TCRdb keeps in-frame clones, though not all of them. The sample lists fewer than 500,000 clones; 85% to 90% were seen once. The sequenced material came from peripheral blood. The receptors stem from a young man with COVID-19, enrolled during active disease. The CDR3 runs from the conserved cysteine through the conserved F or W. D genes are given only for firm matches. The size entry is marked missing in some rows and otherwise reads once, few, many or a size class.

j_call d_call clone_size v_call cdr3_aa cdr3_nt
TRBJ2-3 TRBD2 once TRBV19 CASRGGTAESTDTQYF TGTGCCAGTCGCGGGGGGACCGCCGAGAGCACAGATACGCAGTATTTT
TRBJ2-1 NA NA TRBV24-1 CATSDSGADNEQFF TGTGCCACCAGTGACTCCGGCGCGGACAATGAGCAGTTCTTC
TRBJ1-1 TRBD1 few TRBV10-3 CAISSPGTGNTEAFF TGTGCCATCAGCAGTCCCGGGACAGGGAACACTGAAGCTTTCTTT
TRBJ1-1 NA NA TRBV19 CASSIVPGSYTEAFF TGTGCCAGTAGTATAGTCCCAGGGTCGTACACTGAAGCTTTCTTT
TRBJ1-1 NA few TRBV27 CASSLFYRNTEAFF TGTGCCAGCAGTTTATTCTACAGGAACACTGAAGCTTTCTTT
TRBJ2-2 NA NA TRBV2 CASSAFWGGTGELFF TGTGCCAGCAGTGCATTTTGGGGAGGAACCGGGGAGCTGTTTTTT
TRBJ2-1 TRBD2 NA TRBV7-2 CASSWFGRASMSSYNEQFF TGTGCCAGCAGCTGGTTCGGGAGGGCTTCTATGAGCTCCTACAATGAGCAGTTCTTC
TRBJ1-6 TRBD1 NA TRBV7-2 CASSLSGTVNSPLHF TGTGCCAGCAGCTTATCCGGGACAGTAAATTCACCCCTCCACTTT
TRBJ1-5 NA NA TRBV11-2 CASSLEANQPQHF TGTGCCAGCAGCTTAGAAGCCAATCAGCCCCAGCATTTT
TRBJ2-3 TRBD2 once TRBV11-1 CASRGTSGRSTDTQYF TGTGCCAGCAGGGGGACTAGCGGCCGTAGCACAGATACGCAGTATTTT
TRBJ2-1 TRBD2 NA TRBV5-1 CASSSSGGDYNEQFF TGCGCCAGCAGCAGTAGCGGGGGGGATTATAATGAGCAGTTCTTC
TRBJ1-6 TRBD1 NA TRBV27 CASAPRTGVRSYNSPLHF TGTGCCAGCGCCCCACGGACAGGAGTACGCTCCTATAATTCACCCCTCCACTTT
TRBJ2-5 NA NA TRBV19 CASSKDPFQETQYF TGTGCCAGTAGTAAAGATCCTTTCCAAGAGACCCAGTACTTC
TRBJ1-2 NA NA TRBV10-2 CASTGRNYGYTF TGCGCCAGCACAGGCAGAAACTATGGCTACACCTTC
TRBJ1-3 NA NA TRBV14 CASSQEYSGNTIYF TGTGCCAGCAGCCAAGAGTACTCTGGAAACACCATATATTTT
TRBJ1-2 NA NA TRBV5-5 CASSLTDYGYTF TGTGCCAGCAGCTTGACGGACTATGGCTACACCTTC
TRBJ2-1 NA NA TRBV19 CASHDTDSEQFF TGTGCCAGTCACGACACAGATTCCGAGCAGTTCTTC
TRBJ2-2 NA NA TRBV7-9 CASTGGTGHTGELFF TGTGCCAGCACGGGGGGGACAGGGCACACCGGGGAGCTGTTTTTT
TRBJ1-1 NA NA TRBV27 CASSFYGGLGTEAFF TGTGCCAGCAGTTTCTATGGAGGACTAGGAACTGAAGCTTTCTTT
TRBJ2-7 NA NA TRBV29-1 CSVGGGYYEQYF TGCAGCGTTGGGGGAGGCTACTACGAGCAGTACTTC
TRBJ2-4 TRBD2 NA TRBV27 CASSLTGGRNIQYF TGTGCCAGCAGTTTAACGGGGGGTCGAAACATTCAGTACTTC
TRBJ1-3 NA NA TRBV5-1 CASSLEGLGNTIYF TGCGCCAGCAGCTTGGAGGGGTTAGGAAACACCATATATTTT
TRBJ2-1 NA NA TRBV9 CASSPGFEQFF TGTGCCAGCAGCCCAGGGTTCGAGCAGTTCTTC
TRBJ2-7 NA NA TRBV18 CASSPLRSEQYF TGTGCCAGCTCACCACTGAGATCCGAGCAGTACTTC
TRBJ1-5 NA many TRBV6-1 CASSDRNQPQHF TGTGCCAGCAGTGACAGGAATCAGCCCCAGCATTTT
TRBJ2-4 NA NA TRBV6-2/TRBV6-3 CASSFRGRVKNIQYF TGTGCCAGCAGTTTTCGGGGTAGGGTCAAAAACATTCAGTACTTC
TRBJ1-2 TRBD1 NA TRBV4-1 CASSALPGQGSYGYTF TGCGCCAGCAGCGCGCTTCCGGGACAGGGCAGCTATGGCTACACCTTC
TRBJ1-1 NA NA TRBV6-6 CASFPHTGNTEAFF TGTGCCAGCTTCCCCCATACGGGTAACACTGAAGCTTTCTTT
TRBJ1-1 NA NA TRBV5-6 CASSLRGANTEAFF TGTGCCAGCAGCTTACGGGGGGCGAACACTGAAGCTTTCTTT
TRBJ1-2 TRBD1 NA TRBV6-4 CAAKTGTAKNGYTF TGTGCCGCCAAAACCGGGACAGCAAAGAATGGCTACACCTTC
TRBJ1-6 NA NA TRBV6-5 CASSYSRGINNSPFHF TGTGCCAGCAGTTACTCGCGGGGTATTAATAATTCACCCTTCCACTTT
TRBJ2-2 TRBD2 once TRBV4-2 CASSQATSGISGELFF TGTGCCAGCAGCCAGGCGACTAGCGGGATAAGCGGGGAGCTGTTTTTT
TRBJ2-1 TRBD1 NA TRBV4-1 CASSQEGTGRDEQFF TGCGCCAGCAGCCAAGAAGGGACAGGGAGGGATGAGCAGTTCTTC
TRBJ1-1 TRBD1 NA TRBV30 CAWSYRGAMNTEAFF TGTGCCTGGAGTTACAGGGGAGCAATGAACACTGAAGCTTTCTTT
TRBJ1-4 NA NA TRBV5-6 CASSLEIGGFGNEKLFF TGTGCCAGCAGCTTGGAAATCGGCGGGTTCGGGAATGAAAAACTGTTTTTT
TRBJ2-3 TRBD2 NA TRBV28 CASSPQFASGRFSADTQYF TGTGCCAGCAGTCCCCAGTTCGCTAGCGGGAGGTTCAGTGCAGATACGCAGTATTTT
TRBJ2-7 TRBD2 NA TRBV6-5 CASSYYAGASYEQYF TGTGCCAGCAGTTACTATGCGGGAGCATCCTACGAGCAGTACTTC
TRBJ2-3 TRBD1 NA TRBV7-3 CASSRLGGRVTDTQYF TGTGCCAGCAGCAGGTTAGGGGGCCGGGTCACAGATACGCAGTATTTT
TRBJ2-7 NA NA TRBV2 CAGCHEQYF TGTGCCGGCTGCCACGAGCAGTACTTC
TRBJ2-1 TRBD2 once TRBV27 CASSNGLAGGNEQFF TGTGCCAGCAGTAACGGACTAGCGGGGGGTAATGAGCAGTTCTTC
TRBJ2-7 TRBD2 NA TRBV27 CASRFAGGSYEQYF TGTGCCAGCAGATTTGCGGGAGGGTCCTACGAGCAGTACTTC
TRBJ2-4 TRBD2 NA TRBV18 CASSPRLAGGNIQYF TGTGCCAGCTCACCTCGGCTAGCGGGTGGGAACATTCAGTACTTC
TRBJ2-2 TRBD1 NA TRBV5-1 CASSPYGQGNTGELFF TGCGCCAGCAGCCCCTATGGACAGGGAAACACCGGGGAGCTGTTTTTT
TRBJ1-5 TRBD1 NA TRBV11-2 CASSPGQGFNQPQHF TGTGCCAGCAGCCCGGGACAGGGTTTCAATCAGCCCCAGCATTTT
TRBJ2-7 NA once TRBV7-9 CASTPRVPVYEQYF TGTGCCAGCACCCCTCGGGTGCCGGTCTACGAGCAGTACTTC
TRBJ2-1 NA once TRBV5-5 CASSRNRGYNEQFF TGTGCCAGCAGCCGCAATAGGGGGTACAATGAGCAGTTCTTC
TRBJ2-1 NA NA TRBV7-6 CASSSYSTRVNEQFF TGTGCCAGCAGCTCTTACTCGACTAGGGTAAATGAGCAGTTCTTC
TRBJ2-5 TRBD1 NA TRBV5-5 CASSTLTGDETQYF TGTGCCAGCAGCACCCTAACAGGGGATGAGACCCAGTACTTC
TRBJ2-5 NA NA TRBV2 CASTLGGAQETQYF TGTGCCAGCACCTTAGGCGGGGCACAAGAGACCCAGTACTTC
TRBJ1-5 TRBD1 NA TRBV28 CASSFGRDRGNQPQHF TGTGCCAGCAGTTTTGGCCGGGACAGGGGGAATCAGCCCCAGCATTTT
TRBJ1-5 TRBD1 NA TRBV2 CASRQGGDQPQHF TGTGCCAGCCGACAGGGTGGTGATCAGCCCCAGCATTTT
TRBJ1-5 NA NA TRBV27 CASSPGTGQPQHF TGTGCCAGCAGCCCGGGGACTGGGCAGCCCCAGCATTTT
TRBJ2-1 TRBD2 NA TRBV11-2 CASSLVPGLAAGGFF TGTGCCAGCAGCTTAGTCCCGGGACTAGCGGCCGGTGGGTTCTTC